Sequencing of this TCR beta chain was carried out in a study of blood T cell repertoires in COVID-19. Method: immunoSEQ multiplex PCR; TCRdb's copy keeps in-frame clones and lacks some. The table records some 290,000 clones, 75% to 90% of them present only once. Trimming took 5 bases from V and 0 from J; bases not matched to a gene: 2. CDR3 length: 14 amino acids. Germline CDR1 SGHTA, CDR2 FQGNSA. The sample was peripheral blood. This TCR derives from a woman between 45 and 60 years old who had recovered from COVID-19. This chain joins TRBV7-2 and TRBJ2-3, with 7 nucleotides matching TRBD2. In nucleotides, the CDR3 is TGTGCCAGCAGCCAAGCGGGGAGCACAGATACGCAGTATTTT. This encodes CASSQAGSTDTQYF. The variable domain in full, with the rest retrieved from reference TRBV7-2 and TRBJ2-3, is GAGVSQSPSNKVTEKGKDVELRCDPISGHTALYWYRQSLGQGLEFLIYFQGNSAPDKSGLPSDRFSAERTGGSVSTLTIQRTQQEDSAVYLCASSQAGSTDTQYFGPGTRLTVL.